The rows below give T cell receptor beta chains drawn from one sample of a study of cytomegalovirus exposure and HLA in healthy donors. Profiling relied on immunoSEQ multiplex PCR, and the TCRdb table lists in-frame clones only, not all of them. Of 150,000 or so clones in the sample, roughly 79% were seen once. Sequencing was carried out using PBMCs. Every receptor here comes from a man aged 18 to 29 in good health and CMV-seronegative. Each CDR3 is given with its conserved first and last residue.

>TRBV6-6|TRBJ2-7
CASRGTDYEQYF
>TRBV18|TRBJ1-4
CASSPPSGNEKLFF
>TRBV11-2|TRBJ1-1
CASSLDLIRDRLNTEAFF
>TRBV28|TRBJ2-5
CASSSSAFGEGGGETQYF
>TRBV6-1|TRBJ1-5
CASRPRTGRNQPQHF
>TRBV4-3|TRBJ1-1
CASSQGTQGPAFF
>TRBV18|TRBJ1-1
CASSPPTGQRTEAFF
>TRBV4-1|TRBJ1-1
CASSHSDRSVNTEAFF
>TRBV6-1|TRBJ2-4
CASRDSTKNIQYF
>TRBV19|TRBJ2-6
CASKAGGSGANVLTF
>TRBV7-7|TRBJ2-5
CASSLNEDSQTQYF